What follows are 3 T cell receptor beta chains derived from one specimen sequenced in a study of blood T cell repertoires in COVID-19. Here immunoSEQ multiplex PCR was the method, and the copy in TCRdb shows in-frame clones only, minus some. Of approximately 110,000 clones in the sample, 65% to 90% were seen once. Sequenced sample: peripheral blood. The receptors derive from a man in his fifties with acute or convalescent COVID-19.

This clone was picked up a small number of times. The gene calls are TRBV28 and TRBJ1-4, with a weak D call TRBD1 (6 bases). The CDR3 is 14 amino acids. The germline V and J ends were trimmed by 3 bases and 4 bases, with 9 bases remaining between them. Germline V lookup: CDR1 MDHEN, CDR2 SYDVKM. CDR3 region: CASSFGQHNEKLFF. CDR3 coding DNA: TGTGCCAGCAGTTTCGGACAGCATAATGAAAAACTGTTTTTT.

V is TRBV15 and J is TRBJ1-6; 8 bases line up with TRBD1. The V segment lost 4 bases and the J segment 4 bases; nucleotides outside the gene matches: 6. The CDR3 is made up of 16 amino acids. Germline V lookup: CDR1 LNHNV, CDR2 YYDKDF (reference sequence). In DNA form, the CDR3 reads TGTGCCACCAGCAAACGGACAGGGCCATATAATTCACCCCTCCACTTT. This gives the protein CATSKRTGPYNSPLHF.

This clone was counted a few times. This chain links TRBV6-5 with TRBJ1-2; D remains unclear. Germline values: CDR1 MNHEY, CDR2 SVGAGI. With 8 bases removed from V and 4 bases from J, the gap between germline ends came to 11 bases. The CDR3 sequence is 12 residues long. The DNA for the CDR3 is TGTGCCAGCTCGTCGTCGGTCTATGGCTACACCTTC. It specifies CASSSSVYGYTF.